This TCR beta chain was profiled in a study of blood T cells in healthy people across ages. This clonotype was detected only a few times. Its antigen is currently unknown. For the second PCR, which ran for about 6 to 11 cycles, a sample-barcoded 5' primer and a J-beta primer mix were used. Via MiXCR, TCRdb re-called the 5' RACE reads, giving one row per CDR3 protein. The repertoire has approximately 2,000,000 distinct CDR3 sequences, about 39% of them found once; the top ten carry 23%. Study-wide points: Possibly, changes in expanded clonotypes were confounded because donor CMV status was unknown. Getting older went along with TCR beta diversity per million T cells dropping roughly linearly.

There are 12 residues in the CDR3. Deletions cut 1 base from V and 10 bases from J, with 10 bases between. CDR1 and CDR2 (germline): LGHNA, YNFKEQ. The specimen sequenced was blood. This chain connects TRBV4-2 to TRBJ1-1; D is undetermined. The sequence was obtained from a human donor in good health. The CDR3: CASSQGPPGAFF. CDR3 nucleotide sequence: TGTGCCAGCAGCCAAGGACCCCCTGGAGCTTTCTTT.